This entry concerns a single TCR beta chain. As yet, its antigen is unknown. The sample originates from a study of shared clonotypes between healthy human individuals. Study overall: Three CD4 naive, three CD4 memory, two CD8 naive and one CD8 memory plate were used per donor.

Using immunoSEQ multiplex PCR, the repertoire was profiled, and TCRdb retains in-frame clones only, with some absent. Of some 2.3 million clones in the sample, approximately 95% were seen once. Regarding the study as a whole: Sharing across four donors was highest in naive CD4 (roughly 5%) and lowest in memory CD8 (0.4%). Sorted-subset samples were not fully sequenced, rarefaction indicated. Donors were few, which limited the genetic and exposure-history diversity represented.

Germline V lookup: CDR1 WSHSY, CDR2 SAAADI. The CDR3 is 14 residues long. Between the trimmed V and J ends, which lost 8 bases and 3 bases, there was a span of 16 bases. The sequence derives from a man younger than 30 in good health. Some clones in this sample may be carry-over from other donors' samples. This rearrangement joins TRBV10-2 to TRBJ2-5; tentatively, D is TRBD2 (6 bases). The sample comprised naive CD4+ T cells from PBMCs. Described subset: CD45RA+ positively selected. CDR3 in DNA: TGCGCCAGCGCTCTGTGGAGGGTAGAAGAGACCCAGTACTTC. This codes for CASALWRVEETQYF.